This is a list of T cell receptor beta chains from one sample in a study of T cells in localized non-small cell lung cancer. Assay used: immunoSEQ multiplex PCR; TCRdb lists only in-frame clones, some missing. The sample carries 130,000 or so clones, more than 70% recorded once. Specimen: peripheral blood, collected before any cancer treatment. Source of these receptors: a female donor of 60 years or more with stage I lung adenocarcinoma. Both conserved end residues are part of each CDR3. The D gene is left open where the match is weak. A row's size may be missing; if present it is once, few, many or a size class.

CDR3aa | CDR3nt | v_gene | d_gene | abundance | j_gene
CASSNQPTSGTGELFF | TGTGCCAGCAGTAACCAGCCGACTAGCGGCACCGGGGAGCTGTTTTTT | TRBV27 | TRBD2 | - | TRBJ2-2
CASSLAVDQPQHF | TGTGCTAGCAGCTTAGCGGTGGATCAGCCCCAGCATTTT | TRBV7-7 | - | - | TRBJ1-5
CASSTDNYGYTF | TGTGCCAGCAGTACAGATAACTATGGCTACACCTTC | TRBV2 | - | - | TRBJ1-2
CASSPGRERNIQYF | TGTGCCAGCAGCCCCGGGCGGGAGAGAAACATTCAGTACTTC | TRBV5-5 | TRBD2 | - | TRBJ2-4
CAPSLVCGETQYF | TGCGCCCCCTCTTTGGTCTGTGGCGAGACCCAGTACTTC | TRBV10-2 | - | - | TRBJ2-5
CASSSRRQGSYNEQFF | TGTGCCAGCAGCTCTAGGCGACAGGGATCTTACAATGAGCAGTTCTTC | TRBV25-1 | TRBD1 | - | TRBJ2-1
CASSLRDRGRYGELFF | TGTGCCAGTAGCCTACGGGATCGTGGGCGGTACGGGGAGCTGTTTTTT | TRBV19 | - | - | TRBJ2-2
CASSSPHLASSYNEQFF | TGCGCCAGCAGCTCACCCCACTTAGCGAGCTCCTACAATGAGCAGTTCTTC | TRBV5-1 | - | - | TRBJ2-1
CAWAGTSGRQFF | TGTGCCTGGGCCGGGACTAGCGGGAGACAGTTCTTC | TRBV30 | TRBD2 | - | TRBJ2-1
CASSETGGDLTF | TGCGCCAGCAGCGAAACAGGGGGCGACCTGACTTTC | TRBV5-1 | TRBD1 | - | TRBJ2-6
CASSSTDISYEQYF | TGCGCCAGCAGCTCTACCGACATCTCCTACGAGCAGTACTTC | TRBV5-1 | - | - | TRBJ2-7
CASSLDQGAATNEKLFF | TGCGCCAGCAGCTTGGATCAGGGGGCCGCAACTAATGAAAAACTGTTTTTT | TRBV5-1 | TRBD1 | - | TRBJ1-4
CATNGGNEQYF | TGCGCCACAAATGGGGGCAACGAGCAGTACTTC | TRBV10-2 | - | few | TRBJ2-7
CASSSTGTSYEKLFF | TGTGCCAGCTCTTCAACCGGGACGTCCTATGAAAAACTGTTTTTT | TRBV18 | - | - | TRBJ1-4
CASSVGQGNTGELFF | TGTGCCAGCAGCGTGGGGCAGGGGAACACCGGGGAGCTGTTTTTT | TRBV11-3 | - | - | TRBJ2-2
CASSPLRGGIQPQHF | TGTGCCAGCTCACCACTCAGGGGTGGGATTCAGCCCCAGCATTTT | TRBV18 | - | - | TRBJ1-5
CASSVDSDQPQHF | TGTGCCAGCAGCGTAGATTCGGATCAGCCCCAGCATTTT | TRBV9 | - | - | TRBJ1-5
CASSFRTDSYEQYF | TGTGCCAGCAGTTTCCGGACAGACTCCTACGAGCAGTACTTC | TRBV27 | - | - | TRBJ2-7
CAGSPQPSGQPQHF | TGTGCCGGCAGCCCCCAACCTTCGGGCCAGCCCCAGCATTTT | TRBV5-4 | - | - | TRBJ1-5
CASSVGLGGTGELFF | TGTGCCAGCAGCGTAGGGCTGGGCGGGACCGGGGAGCTGTTTTTT | TRBV9 | - | - | TRBJ2-2